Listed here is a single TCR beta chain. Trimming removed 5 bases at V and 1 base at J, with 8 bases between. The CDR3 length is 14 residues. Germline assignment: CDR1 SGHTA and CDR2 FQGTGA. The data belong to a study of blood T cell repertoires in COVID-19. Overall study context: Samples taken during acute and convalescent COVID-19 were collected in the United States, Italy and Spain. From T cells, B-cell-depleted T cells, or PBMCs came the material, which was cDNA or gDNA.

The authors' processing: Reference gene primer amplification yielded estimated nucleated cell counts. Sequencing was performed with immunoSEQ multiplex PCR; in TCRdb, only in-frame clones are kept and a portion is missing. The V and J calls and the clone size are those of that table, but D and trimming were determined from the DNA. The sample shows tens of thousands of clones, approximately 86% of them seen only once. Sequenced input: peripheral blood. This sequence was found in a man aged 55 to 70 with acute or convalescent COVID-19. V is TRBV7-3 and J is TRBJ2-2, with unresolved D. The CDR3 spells CASSLGGNTGELFF. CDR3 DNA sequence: TGTGCCAGCAGCCTCGGCGGGAACACCGGGGAGCTGTTTTTT.